Reported below is one T cell receptor (beta chain). The antigen is unknown. Losses at the gene ends were 4 bases for V and 5 bases for J; bases not matched to a gene: 7. The CDR3 runs 15 residues. From germline, CDR1 is MDHEN and CDR2 SYDVKM. The data were obtained in a study of response to subunit inactivated influenza vaccine. Study conclusions and caveats: The authors suggested that every seasonal influenza vaccination recruits few new T cells.

TCRdb used MiXCR to reprocess the RT-PCR reads, holding one entry per CDR3 protein. Counted here are some 190,000 distinct CDR3 sequences, roughly an eighth occurring once; the ten biggest clones make up roughly 26%. Material: CD8+ T cells sorted from PBMCs, obtained roughly 5 days after vaccination. The clonotype was recovered from a man aged 45-65 years who received an inactivated influenza vaccine. The J gene is TRBJ2-5, the V gene TRBV28; TRBD1 matches 10 bases. The CDR3 DNA is TGTGCCAGCAGTTCTGGGACAGGGGTCAGGGAGACCCAGTACTTC. Its translation is CASSSGTGVRETQYF.